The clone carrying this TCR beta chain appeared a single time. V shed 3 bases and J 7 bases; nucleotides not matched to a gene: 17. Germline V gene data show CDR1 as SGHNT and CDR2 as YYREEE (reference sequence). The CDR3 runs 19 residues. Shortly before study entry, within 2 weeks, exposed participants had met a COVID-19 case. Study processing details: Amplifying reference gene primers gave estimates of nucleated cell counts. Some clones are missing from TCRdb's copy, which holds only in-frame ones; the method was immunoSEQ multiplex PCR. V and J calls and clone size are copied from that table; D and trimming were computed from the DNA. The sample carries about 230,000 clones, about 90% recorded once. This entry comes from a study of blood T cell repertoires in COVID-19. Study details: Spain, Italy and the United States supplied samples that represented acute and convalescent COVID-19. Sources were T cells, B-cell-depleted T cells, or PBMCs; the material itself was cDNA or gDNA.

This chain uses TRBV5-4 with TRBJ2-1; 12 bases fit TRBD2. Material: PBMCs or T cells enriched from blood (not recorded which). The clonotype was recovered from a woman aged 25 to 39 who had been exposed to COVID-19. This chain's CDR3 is CASSSPGLAGLVVDNEQFF. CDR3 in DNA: TGTGCCAGCAGCTCTCCGGGACTAGCGGGCCTTGTCGTGGATAATGAGCAGTTCTTC.